These 21 T cell receptor beta chains share one sample of origin, sequenced in a study of blood T cell repertoires in COVID-19. The method was immunoSEQ multiplex PCR; TCRdb's version includes in-frame clones alone and lacks a portion of them. The sample holds some 410,000 clones, roughly 90% seen once. Sequenced material: PBMCs or T cells enriched from blood (not recorded which). The receptors stem from a woman in her twenties or thirties with acute COVID-19.

This chain links TRBV5-1 with TRBJ2-7; 7 bases map to TRBD1. Germline V gene sequence: CDR1 SGHRS, CDR2 YFSETQ. The CDR3 has 14 amino acids. The J segment lost 3 bases and the V segment lost 2 bases, leaving 5 bases of the junction unmatched. This CDR3 is CASSFWDSYYEQYF. CDR3 DNA: TGCGCCAGCAGCTTTTGGGACAGCTACTACGAGCAGTACTTC.

This clone has a single count. J is TRBJ2-7 and V is TRBV18; D may be TRBD1 (5 bases). Germline values: CDR1 KGHSH, CDR2 LQKENI. Trimming shortened V by 2 bases and J by 2 bases, and 10 bases separated the two germline ends. The CDR3 has 14 amino acids. CDR3 coding DNA: TGTGCCAGCTCACCATCAGGGATCCCCTACGAGCAGTACTTC. Protein sequence: CASSPSGIPYEQYF. The whole variable domain, remainder taken from reference TRBV18 and TRBJ2-7, is NAGVMQNPRHLVRRRGQEARLRCSPMKGHSHVYWYRQLPEEGLKFMVYLQKENIIDESGMPKERFSAEFPKEGPSILRIQQVVRGDSAAYFCASSPSGIPYEQYFGPGTRLTVT.

This chain uses TRBV7-6 with TRBJ1-2, with 7 bases that match TRBD1. The germline V gene encodes CDR1 SGHVS and CDR2 FNYEAQ. Trimming cost V 5 bases and J 8 bases; bases outside gene matches: 17. This CDR3 has 16 amino acids. CDR3 sequence: CASSPTVGDSHRGYTF. The CDR3 nucleotides read TGTGCCAGCAGCCCCACTGTCGGGGACAGCCACCGGGGCTACACCTTC. The full variable domain, its missing parts supplied by reference TRBV7-6 and TRBJ1-2, is GAGVSQSPRYKVTKRGQDVALRCDPISGHVSLYWYRQALGQGPEFLTYFNYEAQQDKSGLPNDRFSAERPEGSISTLTIQRTEQRDSAMYRCASSPTVGDSHRGYTFGSGTRLTVV.

The chain uses TRBV3-1 (or the pseudogene TRBV3-2) and TRBJ2-7, with D perhaps TRBD1 (5 bases). The CDR3 is made up of 14 amino acids. Germline lookup yields CDR1 LGHDT and CDR2 YNNKEL (reference sequence). Trimming took off 2 bases at V and 4 bases at J, with 12 bases between the two ends. CDR3 region: CASSQRSSGYEQYF. The CDR3 DNA reads as TGTGCCAGCAGCCAACGGAGTTCAGGGTACGAGCAGTACTTC.

This clone came up a few times. The rearrangement links TRBV10-3 to TRBJ2-7; TRBD1 matches 7 bases. V shed 3 bases, J shed 5 bases, and the junction held 7 bases outside the gene matches. This CDR3 has 14 residues. From germline, CDR1 is ENHRY and CDR2 SYGVKD. The CDR3 region is CAISDPDRENEQYF. As DNA, the CDR3 is TGTGCCATCAGTGACCCTGACAGGGAGAACGAGCAGTACTTC.

With regard to this clone: At the DNA level, this CDR3 is encoded by other sequences in the same sample as well. The gene calls are TRBV11-1 and TRBJ2-1; weak D call: TRBD2 (5 bases). CDR3 length: 15 residues. V lost 1 base to trimming and J lost 1 base, with 8 bases between them. Germline V gives CDR1 SGHAT, CDR2 FQDESV (reference sequence). In nucleotides, the CDR3 is TGTGCCAGCAGCTTAGGACGGGGTTCCTACAATGAGCAGTTCTTC. This gives the protein CASSLGRGSYNEQFF.

The chain combines TRBV6-4 with TRBJ1-4; TRBD1 matches 7 bases. Germline CDR1 and CDR2: MRHNA and SNTAGT. There are 13 residues in the CDR3. The junction had 5 bases not matched to a gene; V was cut back by 10 bases and J by 3 bases. The CDR3 is CAIRDSPNEKLFF. Written as DNA, the CDR3 is TGTGCCATCAGGGACAGCCCTAATGAAAAACTGTTTTTT.

The rearrangement uses TRBV18 and TRBJ2-1; 9 bases line up with TRBD1. CDR3 length equals 15 residues. Trimming at V came to 2 bases and at J to 7 bases, leaving 6 bases not matched to a gene. CDR1 and CDR2 (germline): KGHSH, LQKENI. The CDR3 DNA follows: TGTGCCAGCTCACCATCCGGGACAGGGTCGAATGAGCAGTTCTTC. Protein: CASSPSGTGSNEQFF.

This clone was seen a single time. The V gene is TRBV11-2, the J gene TRBJ1-1; D is undetermined. CDR3 length: 14 residues. V lost 3 bases to trimming and J lost 8 bases, with 16 bases between them. Germline V CDR1 and CDR2: SGHAT, FQNNGV. The DNA for the CDR3 is TGTGCCAGCAGCTTCATCCCAGAGGGCATGGAAGCTTTCTTT. It specifies CASSFIPEGMEAFF.

The J gene is TRBJ2-6, the V gene TRBV24-1; 8 nucleotides match TRBD1. Germline V CDR1 and CDR2: KGHDR, SFDVKD. The V segment lost 7 bases and the J segment 2 bases; nucleotides outside the gene matches: 3. This CDR3 comprises 15 residues. The CDR3 sequence is CATSQTGAGANVLTF. In DNA form, the CDR3 reads TGTGCCACCAGCCAGACAGGGGCTGGGGCCAACGTCCTGACTTTC.

V usage is TRBV6-2 or TRBV6-3 and J usage is TRBJ1-1; D is undetermined. Germline V gives CDR1 MNHEY, CDR2 SVGEGT. V was pared by 0 bases and J by 0 bases, with 11 bases between. The CDR3 length is 16 residues. CDR3 protein: CASSYSIQPLNTEAFF. The CDR3 coding sequence is TGTGCCAGCAGTTACTCGATACAGCCCTTGAACACTGAAGCTTTCTTT.

The chain has TRBV18 and TRBJ2-1; 9 positions agree with TRBD1. CDR1 and CDR2 (germline): KGHSH, LQKENI. J gave up 4 bases and V 3 bases, and 7 bases lay outside the gene matches. This CDR3 region has 16 residues. The CDR3 spells CASSPLDRGAYNEQFF. The CDR3, as DNA: TGTGCCAGCTCACCTCTCGACAGGGGGGCGTACAATGAGCAGTTCTTC.

The chain links TRBV4-2 to TRBJ1-2, with D possibly TRBD1 on 5 matching bases. The germline V and J ends were trimmed by 0 bases and 8 bases, with 10 bases remaining between them. This CDR3 contains 13 residues. The germline gives CDR1 LGHNA, CDR2 YNFKEQ. The CDR3 region is CASSQDQGSGYTF. CDR3 sequence (DNA): TGTGCCAGCAGCCAAGACCAGGGCAGCGGCTACACCTTC.

The V and J genes are TRBV7-8 and TRBJ1-2; no clear D. Trimming pared 11 bases from V and 2 bases from J, leaving 12 bases between. CDR1 SGHVS and CDR2 FQNEAQ come from the germline V gene. CDR3 length: 12 amino acids. CDR3 in DNA: TGTGCCCCCCCGCGGGGAAACTATGGCTACACCTTC. Its protein product is CAPPRGNYGYTF.

The CDR3 sequence is CASSDEGGPGYTF. In nucleotides, the CDR3 is TGTGCCAGCAGTGACGAGGGTGGGCCTGGCTACACCTTC. The chain is built from TRBV6-4 and TRBJ1-2; D ambiguous. The CDR3 has 13 residues. The V and J ends lost 2 bases and 7 bases respectively, with 11 bases between them. Germline V gene sequence: CDR1 MRHNA, CDR2 SNTAGT.

The chain employs TRBV27 and TRBJ2-5; 13 bases agree with TRBD2. This CDR3 comprises 16 residues. From germline, CDR1 is MNHEY and CDR2 SMNVEV (reference sequence). Trimming removed 5 bases from V and 5 bases from J; junction bases left unmatched: 8. The CDR3 sequence is CASSTQTSGGPETQYF. The CDR3 DNA is TGTGCCAGCAGTACCCAGACTAGCGGGGGGCCGGAGACCCAGTACTTC.

V is TRBV24-1 and J is TRBJ2-3; weak D call: TRBD1 (6 bases). Trimming left V 2 bases short and J 0 bases short, with 23 bases between. Germline-derived CDR1 and CDR2 are KGHDR and SFDVKD. The CDR3 runs to 20 residues. CDR3: CATSDWAGTVTGTSTDTQYF. In DNA form, the CDR3 reads TGTGCCACCAGTGATTGGGCAGGTACGGTAACAGGGACCAGCACAGATACGCAGTATTTT.

The chain has TRBV24-1 and TRBJ1-2, with 7 bases that match TRBD1. Germline-derived CDR1 and CDR2 are KGHDR and SFDVKD. V lost 5 bases, J lost 4 bases, and 9 bases stayed unmatched. The CDR3 consists of 15 residues. The CDR3: CATSAPRQGIYGYTF. CDR3 bases: TGTGCCACCAGTGCCCCAAGACAGGGAATCTATGGCTACACCTTC.

CDR3 protein: CSVEGTKSPYEQYF. The CDR3 bases are TGCAGCGTTGAGGGGACAAAATCCCCCTACGAGCAGTACTTC. The chain recombines TRBV29-1 with TRBJ2-7; a weak D match, TRBD1 (6 bases). The CDR3 covers 14 residues. Trimming took 3 bases from V and 2 from J, leaving 14 bases between them. The germline CDR1 and CDR2 sequences are SQVTM and ANQGSEA.

This sequence joins TRBV5-1 and TRBJ2-1, with 10 positions matching TRBD1. The CDR3 runs 15 residues. Germline CDR1 reads SGHRS; CDR2 reads YFSETQ. V lost 0 bases, J lost 9 bases, and 6 bases stayed unmatched. CDR3 in amino acids: CASSLAGDRGSEQFF. The CDR3 DNA reads TGCGCCAGCAGCTTGGCCGGGGACAGGGGTAGTGAGCAGTTCTTC.

This clone was observed a few times. The same CDR3 is also encoded by other DNA sequences in this sample. The chain uses TRBV2 and TRBJ1-2; D remains ambiguous. The ends were cut back, 4 bases at V and 2 bases at J, with 5 bases in the middle. This CDR3 has 12 residues. Germline V gene sequence: CDR1 SNHLY, CDR2 FYNNEI. In nucleotides, the CDR3 is TGTGCCAGCAGTGCACAGAACTATGGCTACACCTTC. Residues: CASSAQNYGYTF.